This T cell receptor (beta chain) was captured in a study of identical twins. Using its own MiXCR run on the 5' RACE reads, TCRdb lists one record per CDR3 protein. The sample records hundreds of thousands of distinct CDR3 sequences, 24% being singletons. This CDR3 spans 15 amino acids. Germline V gene data show CDR1 as SGHRS and CDR2 as YFSETQ. Trimming left V 0 bases short and J 4 bases short, with 11 bases between. This clonotype was observed a handful of times. The same data also went into a second study, on T cells expressing NK-cell markers. According to that study: The CD3+CD56-NKG2C+ fraction of several donors was also led by these clonotypes.

The rearrangement links TRBV5-1 to TRBJ2-1, with TRBD1 as a possible D gene (5 bases). The sequence derives from a woman between 18 and 29 years old in good health. The sequencing input was CD4+ T cells sorted from blood. The CDR3 region is CASSLGGRDYNEQFF. Here the CDR3 DNA reads TGCGCCAGCAGCTTGGGAGGCAGGGATTACAATGAGCAGTTCTTC.